What follows are 22 T cell receptor beta chains derived from one specimen sequenced in a study of cytomegalovirus exposure and HLA in healthy donors. PCR amplification relied on 60 Vbeta primers (plus 13 Jbeta primers). Method: immunoSEQ multiplex PCR; TCRdb's copy keeps in-frame clones and lacks some. The repertoire holds under 250,000 clones, with about 81% as singletons. Material for sequencing was PBMCs. Every receptor here comes from a middle-aged man in good health and CMV-seropositive.

This rearrangement joins TRBV9 to TRBJ2-3, with 9 bases that match TRBD2. Germline lookup yields CDR1 SGDLS and CDR2 YYNGEE. The CDR3 is 16 amino acids. With V trimmed by 0 bases and J by 6 bases, 8 bases remained unmatched. The CDR3: CASSVVGGRAGDTQYF. The CDR3 nucleotides are TGTGCCAGCAGCGTAGTTGGCGGGAGGGCCGGGGATACGCAGTATTTT. The full variable domain, in which reference TRBV9 and TRBJ2-3 provide the parts outside the CDR3, is DSGVTQTPKHLITATGQRVTLRCSPRSGDLSVYWYQQSLDQGLQFLIQYYNGEERAKGNILERFSAQQFPDLHSELNLSSLELGDSALYFCASSVVGGRAGDTQYFGPGTRLTVL.

This clone was seen a few times. The genes are TRBV6-6 and TRBJ2-7, with a tentative D call TRBD1 (5 bases). The CDR3 covers 14 residues. V was pared by 0 bases and J by 6 bases, with 12 bases between. Germline V CDR1 and CDR2: MNHNY, SVGAGI (reference sequence). The CDR3 DNA reads TGTGCCAGCAGTTACTCCCCGCTCCAGGGCGAGCAGTACGTC. As protein: CASSYSPLQGEQYV.

The chain is built from TRBV7-8 and TRBJ2-1; weak D call: TRBD1 (5 bases). Germline V lookup: CDR1 SGHVS, CDR2 FQNEAQ. The ends were cut back, 3 bases at V and 6 bases at J, with 9 bases in the middle. This CDR3 comprises 13 residues. The CDR3 spells CASSFGTGNEQFF. CDR3 nucleotide sequence: TGTGCCAGCAGCTTCGGTACAGGCAATGAGCAGTTCTTC.

This rearrangement joins TRBV11-2 to TRBJ2-3; 10 bases agree with TRBD2. Per the germline V gene, CDR1 is SGHAT and CDR2 is FQNNGV. The CDR3 length is 14 residues. The junction had 5 bases not matched to a gene; V was cut back by 1 base and J by 10 bases. CDR3 DNA sequence: TGTGCCAGCAGCTTAGTAGCTAGCGGGAGCTCGCAGTATTTT. This encodes CASSLVASGSSQYF.

The chain has TRBV5-6 and TRBJ1-1; D unclear. In germline, CDR1 is SGHDT, CDR2 YYEEEE. CDR3 size: 13 residues. V dropped 4 bases and J dropped 1 base, with 8 bases sitting between them. The CDR3 nucleotides are TGTGCCAGCAGCCCTTACAGGAACACTGAAGCTTTCTTT. Amino acid sequence: CASSPYRNTEAFF.

The V call is TRBV7-2, the J call TRBJ2-3; D call uncertain. V lost 0 bases and J lost 1, with 8 bases in between. CDR3 length: 15 residues. In germline, CDR1 is SGHTA, CDR2 FQGNSA. CDR3 loop: CASSLAPRGTDTQYF. DNA of the CDR3: TGTGCCAGCAGCTTAGCCCCCCGTGGCACAGATACGCAGTATTTT. The full variable domain, its missing parts supplied by reference TRBV7-2 and TRBJ2-3, is GAGVSQSPSNKVTEKGKDVELRCDPISGHTALYWYRQSLGQGLEFLIYFQGNSAPDKSGLPSDRFSAERTGGSVSTLTIQRTQQEDSAVYLCASSLAPRGTDTQYFGPGTRLTVL.

CDR3 in DNA: TGCGCCAGCAGCCAAGCACCCAGTAACTATGGCTACACCTTC. Residues: CASSQAPSNYGYTF. The chain uses TRBV4-1 and TRBJ1-2; D ambiguous. Germline V gene lookup returns CDR1 MGHRA and CDR2 YSYEKL. The CDR3 consists of 14 residues. The V end was cut by 1 base, the J end by 1 base, with 7 bases between.

For this clone: The junction differs from germline at one of its ends, possibly a read error. Additional DNA sequences in this sample encode the identical CDR3. The rearrangement uses TRBV6-6 and TRBJ1-2; 9 nucleotides line up with TRBD1. This CDR3 is built from 14 residues. Germline loops: CDR1 MNHNY, CDR2 SVGAGI (reference sequence). CDR3 region: CASSYGDRVYGYTF. The CDR3 region has the DNA TGTGCCAGCAGTTACGGGGACAGGGTTTATGGTTACACCTTC.

The V call is TRBV7-9, the J call TRBJ2-5; no definite D call. Germline assignment: CDR1 SEHNR and CDR2 FQNEAQ (reference sequence). The CDR3 has 13 amino acids. Deletions cut 5 bases from V and 5 bases from J, with 12 bases between. For the CDR3, the DNA is TGTGCCAGCAGCCCAGAGGCACGCGAGACCCAGTACTTC. Its translation: CASSPEARETQYF.

This chain connects TRBV30 to TRBJ2-1; no definite D call. The CDR3 loop spans 11 amino acids. The germline gives CDR1 GTSNPN, CDR2 SVGIG (reference sequence). The V gene lost 2 bases and the J gene lost 6 bases, with 5 bases spanning the gap. In nucleotides, the CDR3 is TGTGCCTGGAGTCGGTTCAATGAGCAGTTCTTC. It translates to CAWSRFNEQFF.

The gene calls are TRBV27 and TRBJ2-1; 9 nucleotides agree with TRBD2. Germline V CDR1 and CDR2: MNHEY, SMNVEV (reference sequence). Trimming at V came to 8 bases and at J to 10 bases, leaving 15 bases not matched to a gene. There are 15 residues in the CDR3. CDR3 loop: CASRGRVAGDREQFF. The CDR3 coding sequence is TGTGCCAGCCGCGGGAGGGTAGCGGGAGATCGGGAGCAGTTCTTC.

CDR3 protein: CATSRGEGLVNYNEQFF. CDR3 bases: TGTGCCACCAGCAGAGGAGAGGGACTCGTAAATTACAATGAGCAGTTCTTC. The chain couples TRBV15 to TRBJ2-1; D might be TRBD2 (6 bases). Trimming pared 1 base from V and 4 bases from J, leaving 17 bases between. Germline-derived CDR1 and CDR2 are LNHNV and YYDKDF (reference sequence). This CDR3 comprises 17 residues.

The chain employs TRBV7-2 and TRBJ2-7, with D possibly TRBD2 on 5 matching bases. Germline CDR1 SGHTA, CDR2 FQGNSA. V was pared by 1 base and J by 4 bases, with 14 bases between. This CDR3 is built from 15 residues. CDR3 region: CASSLGLIGSYEQYF. CDR3 nucleotide sequence: TGTGCCAGCAGCTTAGGACTGATTGGGAGTTACGAGCAGTACTTC. Looking up the rest from reference TRBV7-2 and TRBJ2-7 gives the full variable domain: GAGVSQSPSNKVTEKGKDVELRCDPISGHTALYWYRQSLGQGLEFLIYFQGNSAPDKSGLPSDRFSAERTGGSVSTLTIQRTQQEDSAVYLCASSLGLIGSYEQYFGPGTRLTVT.

The rearrangement joins TRBV27 to TRBJ2-7, with TRBD2 matching over 10 bases. This CDR3 is built from 17 residues. Per germline, CDR1 MNHEY and CDR2 SMNVEV (reference sequence). With V trimmed by 0 bases and J by 3 bases, 8 bases remained unmatched. This chain's CDR3 is CASSLSGGTSEFYEQYF. The CDR3 DNA reads as TGTGCCAGCAGTTTATCGGGGGGGACTAGCGAGTTCTACGAGCAGTACTTC.

The J gene is TRBJ1-5, the V gene TRBV7-9, with D unclear. This CDR3 is 13 amino acids long. CDR1 and CDR2 (germline): SEHNR, FQNEAQ (reference sequence). V was trimmed by 1 base and J by 7 bases, leaving 8 bases between them. Here the CDR3 DNA reads TGTGCCAGCAGCTTAGTGGGAGAACAGCCCCAGCATTTT. Its protein product is CASSLVGEQPQHF.

The chain employs TRBV19 and TRBJ2-7, with 16 bases matching TRBD2. The CDR3 consists of 17 residues. V was pared by 4 bases and J by 2 bases, with 5 bases of the junction left unmatched. CDR1 and CDR2 (germline): LNHDA, SQIVND (reference sequence). The CDR3 sequence: CASSTPGLAGGPYEQYF. CDR3 nucleotide sequence: TGTGCCAGTAGTACCCCGGGACTAGCGGGAGGGCCCTACGAGCAGTACTTC.

The chain combines TRBV10-3 with TRBJ1-5; TRBD1 might be the D (5 bases). V gave up 3 bases and J gave up 2 bases, with 8 bases separating them. There are 14 residues in the CDR3. Germline values: CDR1 ENHRY, CDR2 SYGVKD. The CDR3 nucleotides read TGTGCCATCAGTGAACAGGTAGGCAATCAGCCCCAGCATTTT. Amino acids: CAISEQVGNQPQHF.

This clone has just one count. This rearrangement joins TRBV4-1 to TRBJ1-1; 7 bases line up with TRBD1. The CDR3 extends over 15 amino acids. Germline V gene lookup returns CDR1 MGHRA and CDR2 YSYEKL. Germline trimming cut 5 bases from V and 11 bases from J; bases unmatched to any gene: 17. The CDR3 bases are TGCGCCAGCAGCACCACAGGGACAGCCACCGGGTTCGCTTTCTTT. It specifies CASSTTGTATGFAFF.

Concerning this clone itself: An end of the junction does not agree with germline; a read error may underlie this. This rearrangement joins TRBV7-7 to TRBJ1-1, with unresolved D. The V gene's germline CDR1 is SSHAT and CDR2 FNYEAQ (reference sequence). The CDR3 extends over 13 amino acids. CDR3 in amino acids: CASSPTMNAEAFF. Written as DNA, the CDR3 is TGTGCCAGCAGCCCGACAATGAACGCTGAAGCTTTCTTT.

This clone was detected only a few times. The CDR3 sequence: CASSEESGYTF. Written as DNA, the CDR3 is TGTGCCAGCAGTGAAGAGAGTGGCTACACCTTC. V usage is TRBV2 and J usage is TRBJ1-2, with D unresolved. CDR1 is SNHLY and CDR2 is FYNNEI in the germline V gene. The CDR3 length is 11 residues. V dropped 1 base and J dropped 7 bases, with 4 bases sitting between them.

This clone occurred a few times. The junction and the germline gene differ at one end; a read error may be behind it. The V and J genes are TRBV7-9 and TRBJ1-1; D is undetermined. The germline V gene has CDR1 SEHNR and CDR2 FQNEAQ (reference sequence). This CDR3 has 15 residues. The DNA of the CDR3 is TGTTCCAGCAGCTTAGTAGGAGGCGCCCGTCTTCAAGCTTTCTTT. Translating gives CSSSLVGGARLQAFF.

The chain couples TRBV7-8 to TRBJ2-5, with TRBD2 identical over 12 bases. The V and J ends lost 7 bases and 4 bases, in that order; junction bases with no gene match: 7. In germline, CDR1 is SGHVS, CDR2 FQNEAQ. The CDR3 contains 15 residues. The CDR3 region is CASTRLAGAGETQYF. The CDR3 DNA reads TGTGCCAGCACCAGACTAGCGGGAGCGGGAGAGACCCAGTACTTC.